A single T cell receptor beta chain is shown here with its context. At least ten counts were recorded for this clonotype. Its antigen remains unidentified. One base away there is no much larger clone; base qualities are not given. The entry originates in a study of T cells in Graves' hyperthyroidism and ophthalmopathy (dated by TCRdb to between 2018 and 2020). The study in broad terms: Peripheral blood was collected at initial diagnosis, before any treatment. The 95 to 100 discovery patients were randomly divided into training and test sets at a 7:3 ratio. According to the paper, TCR Vbeta CDR3 sequencing was carried out on 135 peripheral blood samples, which came from over 40 ophthalmopathy, 75 to 80 hyperthyroidism and about 17 progressor patients. Prospective prediction of ophthalmopathy was tested in an independent validation cohort of 18 to 20 hyperthyroidism patients and roughly 16 patients who later progressed to ophthalmopathy. To identify TCR V-J signatures that set the groups apart, the researchers used a discovery cohort of 90 to 100 patients, made up of 43 with Graves' ophthalmopathy and 55 to 65 with stable Graves' hyperthyroidism. Thyroid tissue and blood T-cell repertoires from roughly 6 Graves' hyperthyroidism patients were also compared in the study. After blood sampling, hyperthyroidism patients were treated with methimazole at a starting dose of 30 mg daily, and ophthalmopathy patients were treated with high-dose intravenous methylprednisolone.

Overall results and qualifications from the work: No statistical method was used to set the sample size in advance, and investigators knew the group allocation. In validation, the model predicted progression to ophthalmopathy with around 71% sensitivity and 72% to 85% specificity, a median of roughly seven months before onset. A model built on a 13 V-J signature distinguished ophthalmopathy from stable hyperthyroidism, reaching 85% to 90% sensitivity and 81.08% specificity in cross-validation and 80%/75% in testing. Most expanded thyroid clonotypes (frequency above 0.001) were also detected in blood, suggesting blood repertoires may reflect thyroid immune responses.

Ophthalmopathy patients had moderately to severely active disease, with a Clinical Activity Score of 3 or more, a NOSPECS grade of 4 or more, and a disease duration of less than 3 months. Patients with uncontrolled infections, other autoimmune diseases, pregnancy or lactation were excluded. Diagnoses relied on clinical symptoms, serum thyroxine and TRAb, thyroid ultrasound and orbital computed tomography. Ficoll-Paque density gradient centrifugation was used to isolate PBMCs from 10 ml of fresh peripheral blood. Total RNA was extracted with Trizol reagent, and quality was checked on an Agilent 2100 Bioanalyzer. For CDR1 and CDR2, the germline V gene lists KGHSH and LQKENI. Taken from cysteine to phenylalanine, the CDR3 has 13 residues. Left in the record is the CDR3 DNA by itself, 39 bases read in frame from the first base. V was cut back by 3 bases and J by 2 bases, leaving a gap of 7 bases between them.

TCR beta CDR3 regions were amplified from RNA transcripts. For the first round of RT-PCR on the TCR CDR3, the HTBI primer set was used together with the Qiagen OneStep RT-PCR kit. Libraries were constructed in a second round of multiplex PCR, after which size selection and purification were performed. Paired-end sequencing of the libraries was performed with 100 bp reads on an Illumina HiSeq2000. On the authors' methods: SOAPnuke was used to process the raw data, removing reads that contained adapters or uncalled bases, had a mean Phred below 15, or lacked an exact match to the constant primer or identifier. High-quality paired reads were merged using COPE v1.2.5, and each unique nucleotide sequence was defined as a clonotype. Clonotypes were aligned to IMGT TRBV, TRBD and TRBJ reference segments using MiTCR v1.1. Analysis was restricted to V-J combinations with a frequency above 0.0001, which covered about 99% of repertoires. The TCS score was defined as F50 (clonal expansion) divided by E x V (chaos), with BLOSUM62-based TCRdist calculated between CDR3 peptides within each V-J. Welch's t-statistics and random forest reduced some 510 V-J features to 13, which were used in a naive Bayes classifier (R e1071). TCRdb passed the public sequencing reads through fastp at Q25 and MiXCR, retaining productive beta sequences. Each entry is one CDR3 protein sequence, shown with its most common DNA and genes. The V and J calls here are based on TCRdb, not the publication. For this sample the table gives hundreds of thousands of distinct CDR3 sequences, of which approximately 16% were detected only once. The biggest ten clones account for more than 3% of the sample.

The sequenced sample was blood. The sequence joins TRBV18 to TRBJ1-2, with the D gene uncertain. This receptor was obtained from a woman between 40 and 50 years old with Graves' ophthalmopathy. The bases are TGTGCCAGCTCACCGTCTGCGAACTATGGCTACACCTTC. Translation gives CASSPSANYGYTF.